One sample yielded the 13 T cell receptor beta chains listed below, sequenced in a study of blood T cell repertoires in COVID-19. Some clones are missing from TCRdb's copy, which holds only in-frame ones; the method was immunoSEQ multiplex PCR. The data hold fewer than 250,000 clones, with roughly 86% observed a single time. The specimen sequenced was peripheral blood. The receptors stem from a man between 60 and 70 years old with acute or convalescent COVID-19.

The chain links TRBV5-1 to TRBJ2-7; 9 nucleotides match TRBD1. The CDR3 contains 14 residues. V was clipped by 0 bases and J by 5 bases; unmatched bases: 3. Germline CDR1 SGHRS, CDR2 YFSETQ. Here the CDR3 DNA reads TGCGCCAGCAGCTTGGGACAGGGGGATAACGAGCAGTACTTC. Its protein product is CASSLGQGDNEQYF. The entire variable domain, with the rest obtained from reference TRBV5-1 and TRBJ2-7, is as follows: KAGVTQTPRYLIKTRGQQVTLSCSPISGHRSVSWYQQTPGQGLQFLFEYFSETQRNKGNFPGRFSGRQFSNSRSEMNVSTLELGDSALYLCASSLGQGDNEQYFGPGTRLTVT.

This clone was observed a handful of times. Other DNA sequences from this sample encode an identical CDR3 as well. The rearrangement joins TRBV6-1 to TRBJ1-5; a possible D gene is TRBD1 (6 bases). The CDR3 contains 15 residues. Germline CDR1 reads MNHNS; CDR2 reads SASEGT. Trimming removed 1 base at V and 3 bases at J, with 10 bases between. DNA for the CDR3: TGTGCCAGCAGTGAAGTTGGGGGCTACAATCAGCCCCAGCATTTT. This gives the protein CASSEVGGYNQPQHF.

The chain uses TRBV19 and TRBJ1-2; D gene uncertain. The germline V and J ends were trimmed by 5 bases and 5 bases, with 12 bases remaining between them. The germline V gene encodes CDR1 LNHDA and CDR2 SQIVND (reference sequence). This CDR3 contains 13 residues. CDR3 protein: CASSARIDYGYTF. The CDR3 DNA sequence: TGTGCCAGTAGTGCCAGGATTGATTATGGCTACACCTTC. Based on the CDR3 plus reference TRBV19 and TRBJ1-2, the full variable domain is DGGITQSPKYLFRKEGQNVTLSCEQNLNHDAMYWYRQDPGQGLRLIYYSQIVNDFQKGDIAEGYSVSREKKESFPLTVTSAQKNPTAFYLCASSARIDYGYTFGSGTRLTVV.

This clone has just one count. The chain has TRBV10-3 and TRBJ2-3; 10 bases line up with TRBD2. This CDR3 comprises 17 residues. CDR1 ENHRY and CDR2 SYGVKD come from the germline V gene. With V trimmed by 0 bases and J by 1 base, 4 bases remained unmatched. The CDR3, as DNA: TGTGCCATCAGTGAGTCGACGCTAGCGGGGGGCACAGATACGCAGTATTTT. Translated: CAISESTLAGGTDTQYF.

The chain couples TRBV19 to TRBJ2-1, with 15 bases aligning to TRBD2. Germline CDR1 LNHDA, CDR2 SQIVND (reference sequence). The CDR3 sequence is 18 residues long. The V segment lost 5 bases and the J segment 3 bases; nucleotides outside the gene matches: 8. CDR3 DNA sequence: TGTGCCAGTAGTGTTCGGACTAGCGGGGGGGCCTTCTACAATGAGCAGTTCTTC. Protein sequence: CASSVRTSGGAFYNEQFF.

The chain is built from TRBV12-3 or TRBV12-4 and TRBJ1-1; 10 bases are shared with TRBD1. The CDR3 sequence is 12 residues long. V gave up 3 bases and J gave up 10 bases; unmatched junction bases: 2. The CDR3 nucleotides are TGTGCCAGCAGTTTCGGACAGGGGGGAGCTTTCTTT. It translates to CASSFGQGGAFF.

The chain combines TRBV5-1 with TRBJ2-7, with 10 bases fitting TRBD2. The CDR3 sequence is 16 residues long. J gave up 7 bases and V 4 bases, and 14 bases lay outside the gene matches. CDR1 SGHRS and CDR2 YFSETQ come from the germline V gene. The CDR3 reads CASSTVPGLALGEQYF. CDR3 nucleotide sequence: TGCGCCAGCAGCACAGTCCCGGGACTAGCGCTCGGGGAGCAGTACTTC. The full variable domain, with the rest looked up from reference TRBV5-1 and TRBJ2-7, is KAGVTQTPRYLIKTRGQQVTLSCSPISGHRSVSWYQQTPGQGLQFLFEYFSETQRNKGNFPGRFSGRQFSNSRSEMNVSTLELGDSALYLCASSTVPGLALGEQYFGPGTRLTVT.

V gene TRBV7-2 combines with J gene TRBJ2-1, with TRBD2 identical over 8 bases. The CDR3 totals 14 residues. From germline, CDR1 is SGHTA and CDR2 FQGNSA. Losses at the gene ends were 4 bases for V and 10 bases for J; bases not matched to a gene: 9. For the CDR3, the DNA is TGTGCCAGCAGCTCGCGACCGGGGGGGAGCGAGCAGTTCTTC. This gives the protein CASSSRPGGSEQFF. The full variable domain, with the rest looked up from reference TRBV7-2 and TRBJ2-1, is GAGVSQSPSNKVTEKGKDVELRCDPISGHTALYWYRQSLGQGLEFLIYFQGNSAPDKSGLPSDRFSAERTGGSVSTLTIQRTQQEDSAVYLCASSSRPGGSEQFFGPGTRLTVL.

This sequence joins TRBV3-1 (or the pseudogene TRBV3-2) and TRBJ2-7, with D maybe TRBD2 (6 bases). V lost 4 bases to trimming and J lost 2 bases, with 12 bases between them. The CDR3 loop spans 14 amino acids. Germline CDR1 reads LGHDT; CDR2 reads YNNKEL (reference sequence). Here the CDR3 reads CASSPGGGTYEQYF. The DNA for the CDR3 is TGTGCCAGCAGCCCCGGTGGCGGGACCTACGAGCAGTACTTC.

V usage is TRBV5-4 and J usage is TRBJ2-1, with 9 nucleotides matching TRBD1. The J segment lost 2 bases and the V segment lost 4 bases, leaving 7 bases of the junction unmatched. The CDR3 has 16 amino acids. The germline gives CDR1 SGHNT, CDR2 YYREEE (reference sequence). The CDR3 bases are TGTGCCAGCAGCGCCCGGGACAGGGAGACCTACAATGAGCAGTTCTTC. Encoded protein: CASSARDRETYNEQFF.

This sequence joins TRBV20-1 and TRBJ1-4; D not certain. There are 10 residues in the CDR3. Trimming took off 3 bases at V and 8 bases at J, with 4 bases between the two ends. Germline V gene lookup returns CDR1 DFQATT and CDR2 SNEGSKA (reference sequence). CDR3 loop: CSARAEKLFF. The CDR3 DNA follows: TGCAGTGCTAGGGCCGAAAAACTGTTTTTT.

V is TRBV5-1 and J is TRBJ2-7; 10 nucleotides agree with TRBD1. The CDR3 length is 15 residues. J gave up 5 bases and V 4 bases, and 9 bases lay outside the gene matches. The germline CDR1 and CDR2 sequences are SGHRS and YFSETQ. CDR3 bases: TGCGCCAGCAGCGCCACGGGACAGGGGTTTAACGAGCAGTACTTC. Amino acids: CASSATGQGFNEQYF.

The chain couples TRBV29-1 to TRBJ2-7; possibly TRBD2 for D (5 bases). There are 11 residues in the CDR3. CDR1 is SQVTM and CDR2 is ANQGSEA in the germline V gene. The V end lost 6 bases, the J end lost 3 bases, and 9 bases lay between the germline ends. The CDR3 DNA reads as TGCAGCGTCGTTCGGGGCTACGAGCAGTACTTC. Encoded protein: CSVVRGYEQYF.